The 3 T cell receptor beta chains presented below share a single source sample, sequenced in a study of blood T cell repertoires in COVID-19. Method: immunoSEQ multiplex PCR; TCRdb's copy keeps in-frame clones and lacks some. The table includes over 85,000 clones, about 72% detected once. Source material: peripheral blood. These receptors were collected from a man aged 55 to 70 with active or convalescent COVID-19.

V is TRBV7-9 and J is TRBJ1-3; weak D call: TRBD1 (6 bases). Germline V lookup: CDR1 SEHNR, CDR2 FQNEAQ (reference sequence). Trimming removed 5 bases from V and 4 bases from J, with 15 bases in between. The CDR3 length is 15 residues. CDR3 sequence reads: CASSPHEGGGNTIYF. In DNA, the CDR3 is TGTGCCAGCAGCCCCCACGAGGGGGGGGGAAACACCATATATTTT.

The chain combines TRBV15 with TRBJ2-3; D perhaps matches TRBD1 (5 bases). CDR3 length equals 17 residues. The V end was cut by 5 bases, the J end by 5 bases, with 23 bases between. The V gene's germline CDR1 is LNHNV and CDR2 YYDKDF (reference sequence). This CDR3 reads CATSGPLQGRYRDTQYF. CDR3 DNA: TGTGCCACCAGCGGACCCCTCCAGGGCCGATATCGAGATACGCAGTATTTT.

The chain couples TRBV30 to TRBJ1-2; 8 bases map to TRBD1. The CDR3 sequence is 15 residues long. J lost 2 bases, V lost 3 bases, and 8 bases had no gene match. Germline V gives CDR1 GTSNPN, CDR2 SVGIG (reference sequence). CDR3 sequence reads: CAWRKRDRQNYGYTF. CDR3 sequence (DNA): TGTGCCTGGAGGAAGCGGGACAGGCAGAACTATGGCTACACCTTC.